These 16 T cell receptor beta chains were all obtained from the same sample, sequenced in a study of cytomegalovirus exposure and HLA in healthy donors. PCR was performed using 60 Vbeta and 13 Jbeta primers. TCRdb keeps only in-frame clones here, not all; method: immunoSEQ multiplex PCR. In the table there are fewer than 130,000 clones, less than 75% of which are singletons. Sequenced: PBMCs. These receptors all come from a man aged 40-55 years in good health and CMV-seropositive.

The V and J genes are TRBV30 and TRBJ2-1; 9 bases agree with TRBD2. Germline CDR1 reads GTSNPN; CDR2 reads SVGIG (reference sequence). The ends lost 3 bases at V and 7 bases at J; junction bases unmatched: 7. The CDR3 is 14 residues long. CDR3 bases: TGTGCCTGGAGGGTAGCGGGAGTCATAAATGAGCAGTTCTTC. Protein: CAWRVAGVINEQFF.

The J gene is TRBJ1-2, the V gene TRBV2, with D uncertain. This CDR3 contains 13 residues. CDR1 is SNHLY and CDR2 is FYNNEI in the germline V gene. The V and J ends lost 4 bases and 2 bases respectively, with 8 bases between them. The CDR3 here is CASSVAGNYGYTF. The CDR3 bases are TGTGCCAGCAGTGTTGCGGGAAACTATGGCTACACCTTC.

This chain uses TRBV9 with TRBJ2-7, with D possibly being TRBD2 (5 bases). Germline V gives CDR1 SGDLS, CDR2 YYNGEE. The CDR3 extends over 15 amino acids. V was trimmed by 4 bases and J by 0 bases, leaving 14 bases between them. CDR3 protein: CASSPGLSLSYEQYF. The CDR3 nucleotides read TGTGCCAGCAGCCCCGGACTCTCCCTCTCCTACGAGCAGTACTTC.

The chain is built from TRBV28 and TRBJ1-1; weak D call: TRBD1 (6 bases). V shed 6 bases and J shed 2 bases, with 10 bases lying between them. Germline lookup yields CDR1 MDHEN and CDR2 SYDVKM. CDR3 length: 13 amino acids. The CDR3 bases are TGTGCCAGCAGCAGGGGAGACAACACTGAAGCTTTCTTT. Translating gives CASSRGDNTEAFF.

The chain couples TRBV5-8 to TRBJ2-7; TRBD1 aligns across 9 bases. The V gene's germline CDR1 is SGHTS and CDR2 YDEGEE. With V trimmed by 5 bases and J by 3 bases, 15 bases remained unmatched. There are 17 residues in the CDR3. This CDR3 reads CASRPFPGTGTDYEQYF. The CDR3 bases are TGTGCCAGCAGACCCTTTCCCGGGACAGGGACAGACTACGAGCAGTACTTC. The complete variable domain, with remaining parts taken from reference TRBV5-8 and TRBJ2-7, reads EAGVTQSPTHLIKTRGQQATLRCSPISGHTSVYWYQQALGLGLQFLLWYDEGEERNRGNFPPRFSGRQFPNYSSELNVNALELEDSALYLCASRPFPGTGTDYEQYFGPGTRLTVT.

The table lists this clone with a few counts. The CDR3 DNA sequence: TGTGCCACCGGACAGGGGCCGGGGGAGCAGTACTTC. Translation gives CATGQGPGEQYF. This chain links TRBV5-6 with TRBJ2-7; 9 bases agree with TRBD1. This CDR3 has 12 amino acids. V lost 9 bases and J lost 7; bases outside the gene matches: 8. Per germline, CDR1 SGHDT and CDR2 YYEEEE.

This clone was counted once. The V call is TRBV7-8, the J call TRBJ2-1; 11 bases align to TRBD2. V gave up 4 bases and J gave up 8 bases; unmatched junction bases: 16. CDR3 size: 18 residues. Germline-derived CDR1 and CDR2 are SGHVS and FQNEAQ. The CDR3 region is CASSSPLTLAGVGHEQFF. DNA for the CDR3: TGTGCCAGCAGCTCGCCCCTTACACTAGCGGGAGTCGGCCATGAGCAGTTCTTC.

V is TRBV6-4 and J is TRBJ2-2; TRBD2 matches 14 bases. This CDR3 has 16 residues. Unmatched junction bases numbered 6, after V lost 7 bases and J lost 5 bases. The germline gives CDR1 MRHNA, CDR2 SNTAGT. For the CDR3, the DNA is TGTGCCAGCAAGAAAGGGACTAGCGGGAGTACCGGGGAGCTGTTTTTT. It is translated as CASKKGTSGSTGELFF.

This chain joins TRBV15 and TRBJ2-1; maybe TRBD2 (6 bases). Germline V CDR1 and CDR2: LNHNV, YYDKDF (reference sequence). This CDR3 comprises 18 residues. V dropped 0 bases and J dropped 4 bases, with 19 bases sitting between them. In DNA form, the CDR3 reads TGTGCCACCAGCAGAGATCGGGCTAGCGAACTCCTATACAATGAGCAGTTCTTC. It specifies CATSRDRASELLYNEQFF.

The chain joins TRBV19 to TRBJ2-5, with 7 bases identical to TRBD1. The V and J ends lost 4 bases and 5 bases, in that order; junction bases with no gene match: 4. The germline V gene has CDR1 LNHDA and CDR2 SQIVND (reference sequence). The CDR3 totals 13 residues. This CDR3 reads CASSTTGVETQYF. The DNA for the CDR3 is TGTGCCAGTAGTACCACAGGGGTTGAGACCCAGTACTTC.

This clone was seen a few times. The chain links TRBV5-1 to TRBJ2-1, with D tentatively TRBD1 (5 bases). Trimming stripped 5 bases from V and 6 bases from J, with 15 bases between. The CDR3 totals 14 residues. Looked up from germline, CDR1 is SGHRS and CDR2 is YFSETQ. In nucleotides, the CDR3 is TGCGCCAGCAGACTGGGGTCAGGGTTCAATGAGCAGTTCTTC. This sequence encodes CASRLGSGFNEQFF.

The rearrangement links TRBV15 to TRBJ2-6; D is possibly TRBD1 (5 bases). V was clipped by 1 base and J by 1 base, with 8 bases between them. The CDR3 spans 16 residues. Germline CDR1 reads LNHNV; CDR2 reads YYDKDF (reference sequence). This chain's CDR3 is CATSRGQSSGANVLTF. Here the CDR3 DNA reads TGTGCCACCAGCAGAGGACAGTCTTCTGGGGCCAACGTCCTGACTTTC.

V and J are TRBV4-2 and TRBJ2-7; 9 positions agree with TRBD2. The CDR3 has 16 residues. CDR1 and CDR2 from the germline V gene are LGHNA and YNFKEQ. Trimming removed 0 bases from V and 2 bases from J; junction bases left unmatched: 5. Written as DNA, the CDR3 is TGTGCCAGCAGCCAAGATCTAGCGGGGTTTGCCTACGAGCAGTACTTC. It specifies CASSQDLAGFAYEQYF.

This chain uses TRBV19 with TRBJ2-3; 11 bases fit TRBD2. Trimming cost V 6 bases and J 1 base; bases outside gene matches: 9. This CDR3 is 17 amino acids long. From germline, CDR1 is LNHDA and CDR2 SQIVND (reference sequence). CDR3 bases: TGTGCCAGTAGCGGGACCACTAGCGGGAGTGGCACAGATACGCAGTATTTT. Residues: CASSGTTSGSGTDTQYF.

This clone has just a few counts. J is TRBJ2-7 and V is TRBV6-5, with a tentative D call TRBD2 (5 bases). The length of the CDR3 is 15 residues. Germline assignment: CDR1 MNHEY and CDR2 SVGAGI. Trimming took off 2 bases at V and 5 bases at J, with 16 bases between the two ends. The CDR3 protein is CASSYGLARPNEQYF. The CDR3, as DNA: TGTGCCAGCAGTTACGGGCTAGCTAGGCCCAACGAGCAGTACTTC.

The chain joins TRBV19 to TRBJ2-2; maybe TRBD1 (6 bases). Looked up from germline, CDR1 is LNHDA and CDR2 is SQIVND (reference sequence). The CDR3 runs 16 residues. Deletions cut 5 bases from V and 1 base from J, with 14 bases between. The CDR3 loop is CASSFGTQMNTGELFF. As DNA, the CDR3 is TGTGCCAGTAGTTTCGGGACACAAATGAACACCGGGGAGCTGTTTTTT.